The 20 T cell receptor beta chains below all came from one sample that was sequenced in a study of CD8 T cells in Susac syndrome (dated by TCRdb to the late 2010s). Libraries were made using the immunoSEQ multiplex PCR assay. RNA was extracted with the RNeasy kit and roughly 0.45 to 1 ug was reverse transcribed using random hexamers. TCRdb trimmed public reads at Q25 via fastp, called clones via MiXCR and kept in-frame beta chains. Each record represents a unique CDR3 protein, reported with the most common genes and DNA among its rows. This sample gives 40,000 to 55,000 distinct CDR3 sequences in total; more than 85% of them show up just once. The ten largest make up about 0.41% of the sample. Sequences were obtained from CD8+ T cells from PBMCs. The source of these receptors is a human donor in good health.

The chain couples TRBV30 to TRBJ1-2; TRBD1 aligns across 9 bases. Germline CDR1 GTSNPN, CDR2 SVGIG (reference sequence). The V and J ends lost 2 bases and 4 bases, in that order; junction bases with no gene match: 8. There are 15 residues in the CDR3. In DNA form, the CDR3 reads TGTGCCTGGAGTTCCACAGGGGGCCTAGCCTATGGCTACACCTTC. Translated, it gives CAWSSTGGLAYGYTF.

The chain combines TRBV29-1 with TRBJ2-1; 9 bases fit TRBD2. The CDR3 extends over 15 amino acids. CDR1 and CDR2 (germline): SQVTM, ANQGSEA. Trimming removed 0 bases from V and 6 bases from J; junction bases left unmatched: 6. CDR3 residues: CSVEDAGGPFNEQFF. In DNA, the CDR3 is TGCAGCGTTGAAGATGCGGGAGGGCCTTTCAATGAGCAGTTCTTC.

The chain links TRBV7-9 to TRBJ2-3; 7 nucleotides line up with TRBD2. Germline loops: CDR1 SEHNR, CDR2 FQNEAQ (reference sequence). J gave up 6 bases and V 4 bases, and 10 bases lay outside the gene matches. This CDR3 spans 15 amino acids. CDR3: CASSSGLGTRDTQYF. The CDR3 DNA follows: TGTGCCAGCAGCTCCGGACTAGGGACTCGGGATACGCAGTATTTT. The full variable domain, with the rest looked up from reference TRBV7-9 and TRBJ2-3, is DTGVSQNPRHKITKRGQNVTFRCDPISEHNRLYWYRQTLGQGPEFLTYFQNEAQLEKSRLLSDRFSAERPKGSFSTLEIQRTEQGDSAMYLCASSSGLGTRDTQYFGPGTRLTVL.

The rearrangement uses TRBV6-2 or TRBV6-3 and TRBJ1-2; D remains ambiguous. CDR1 and CDR2 (germline): MNHEY, SVGEGT. V lost 3 bases and J 2 bases, leaving 4 bases between the germline ends. CDR3 length: 12 residues. DNA for the CDR3: TGTGCCAGCAGTTATTCGAACTATGGCTACACCTTC. Amino acid sequence: CASSYSNYGYTF.

The V and J genes are TRBV4-1 and TRBJ1-5, with TRBD1 identical over 8 bases. The CDR3 extends over 15 amino acids. J lost 7 bases, V lost 0 bases, and 5 bases had no gene match. The germline CDR1 and CDR2 sequences are MGHRA and YSYEKL. The CDR3 nucleotides read TGCGCCAGCAGCCAAGAAGTCACAGGGGGACAGCCCCAGCATTTT. Its protein is CASSQEVTGGQPQHF.

The J gene is TRBJ2-5, the V gene TRBV3-1; 10 positions match TRBD2. The CDR3 covers 16 residues. CDR1 LGHDT and CDR2 YNNKEL come from the germline V gene (reference sequence). V was pared by 0 bases and J by 2 bases, with 3 bases of the junction left unmatched. CDR3: CASSQEEAGGQETQYF. Here the CDR3 DNA reads TGTGCCAGCAGCCAAGAGGAAGCGGGAGGGCAAGAGACCCAGTACTTC.

J is TRBJ2-7 and V is TRBV5-1; the D is unclear. CDR1 SGHRS and CDR2 YFSETQ come from the germline V gene. The CDR3 loop spans 14 amino acids. Trimming pared 5 bases from V and 1 base from J, leaving 13 bases between. CDR3 nucleotides: TGCGCCAGCAGGGAACCTACCACTTCCTACGAGCAGTACTTC. Amino acids: CASREPTTSYEQYF.

This rearrangement joins TRBV27 to TRBJ1-2; D gene unclear. CDR1 is MNHEY and CDR2 is SMNVEV in the germline V gene (reference sequence). V lost 5 bases and J 4 bases, leaving 17 bases between the germline ends. The CDR3 runs 15 residues. The CDR3 region is CASSPLAGGAYGYTF. The CDR3 coding sequence is TGTGCCAGCAGTCCGTTGGCAGGAGGAGCCTATGGCTACACCTTC.

The chain links TRBV15 to TRBJ2-3; 7 bases map to TRBD2. Germline V gives CDR1 LNHNV, CDR2 YYDKDF (reference sequence). The CDR3 length is 15 residues. V lost 5 bases and J lost 3; bases outside the gene matches: 8. This chain's CDR3 is CATSGPTSSTDTQYF. CDR3 nucleotide sequence: TGTGCCACCAGCGGACCGACTAGCTCGACAGATACGCAGTATTTT.

V and J are TRBV6-1 and TRBJ1-2; 7 bases are a match to TRBD1. The germline CDR1 and CDR2 sequences are MNHNS and SASEGT. This CDR3 contains 16 residues. After removal of 6 bases from V and 4 bases from J, the junction contained 14 bases not matched to a gene. The CDR3 coding sequence is TGTGCCAGCAGCTCCGTAAAGGCCCGGACAGGCTATGGCTACACCTTC. Protein sequence: CASSSVKARTGYGYTF.

The chain couples TRBV12-5 to TRBJ2-5; a weak D match, TRBD1 (6 bases). The CDR3 is 14 residues long. Deletions cut 6 bases from V and 1 base from J, with 12 bases between. CDR1 is LGHNT and CDR2 is FRNRAP in the germline V gene. DNA of the CDR3: TGTGCTAGTGGGGCGACAGGCCCCCAAGAGACCCAGTACTTC. Encoded protein: CASGATGPQETQYF.

This sequence joins TRBV21-1 and TRBJ1-2. TRBV21-1 has pseudogene status. This CDR3 region has 16 residues. The DNA for the CDR3 is TGTGCCACCCGCTATCTCCTACAGGGCCTGTCTAGGGGCTACACCTTC. Residues: CATRYLLQGLSRGYTF.

The J gene is TRBJ1-2, the V gene TRBV7-8; TRBD1 might be the D (5 bases). The germline gives CDR1 SGHVS, CDR2 FQNEAQ. V lost 0 bases and J 7 bases, leaving 12 bases between the germline ends. CDR3 length equals 14 residues. As DNA, the CDR3 is TGTGCCAGCAGCTTAGCCGGGCAGGGAGGTGGCTACACCTTC. It yields the protein CASSLAGQGGGYTF.

In the case of this clonotype: Germline and junction disagree at one end, which may indicate a read error. The chain has TRBV2 and TRBJ2-6; D uncertain. The CDR3 loop spans 14 amino acids. CDR1 is SNHLY, CDR2 FYNNEI, per germline. The CDR3 is CASSTISAANVLTF. In DNA form, the CDR3 reads TGTGCCAGCAGTACCATTTCTGCGGCCAACGTCCTGACTTTC.

This clonotype was counted once. The rearrangement joins TRBV1 to TRBJ2-2; TRBD2 is taken as the D call from the table, unchecked against the DNA. TRBV1 is deemed a pseudogene. The CDR3 covers 16 residues. This CDR3 reads CTVTGSGRRYTGELFF. In DNA, the CDR3 is TGCACCGTTACCGGGAGCGGGAGAAGGTACACCGGGGAGCTGTTTTTT.

About this clonotype: A junction end diverges from the germline sequence, so it may reflect a read error. The chain links TRBV10-3 to TRBJ2-2, with a weak D call TRBD2 (5 bases). This CDR3 spans 15 amino acids. Germline V CDR1 and CDR2: ENHRY, SYGVKD. CDR3 nucleotide sequence: TGTGCCATCAGTGAGTCGATGTCTAGCACCAGGGAGCTGTTTTTT. This gives the protein CAISESMSSTRELFF.

The chain joins TRBV6-6 to TRBJ2-7, with 8 bases aligning to TRBD2. The CDR3 totals 15 residues. Trimming removed 2 bases from V and 6 bases from J; junction bases left unmatched: 9. The germline V gene encodes CDR1 MNHNY and CDR2 SVGAGI (reference sequence). The CDR3 nucleotides are TGTGCCAGCAGTTACCCCTCAAGCGGGAGTCCCGAGCAGTACTTC. Its protein product is CASSYPSSGSPEQYF.

This chain uses TRBV4-3 with TRBJ1-4, with 7 bases fitting TRBD1. Germline CDR1 and CDR2: LGHNA and YSLEER. This CDR3 region has 19 residues. Losses at the gene ends were 0 bases for V and 7 bases for J; bases not matched to a gene: 17. The chain's CDR3 is CASSQDGAGLTGVPEKLFF. The CDR3 coding sequence is TGCGCCAGCAGCCAAGATGGCGCCGGACTTACAGGGGTCCCTGAAAAACTGTTTTTT.

The rearrangement joins TRBV20-1 to TRBJ1-1, with 8 nucleotides matching TRBD1. V was pared by 2 bases and J by 1 base, with 9 bases of the junction left unmatched. Per the germline V gene, CDR1 is DFQATT and CDR2 is SNEGSKA (reference sequence). The CDR3 contains 16 residues. The CDR3, as DNA: TGCAGTGCTAGACTAGGACAGGGTATCGGGAACACTGAAGCTTTCTTT. It is translated as CSARLGQGIGNTEAFF.

The V call is TRBV6-5, the J call TRBJ1-1; no clear D. With 2 bases removed from V and 4 bases from J, the gap between germline ends came to 26 bases. CDR1 is MNHEY, CDR2 SVGAGI, per germline. The CDR3 length is 19 residues. The CDR3 DNA reads TGTGCCAGCAGTTACCCATTAGGGCTAGGAGGGATCTGGATCACTGAAGCTTTCTTT. Protein product: CASSYPLGLGGIWITEAFF.